Described below is a single TCR beta chain sequence and its context. Its antigen is as yet unknown. PCR was performed using 60 Vbeta and 13 Jbeta primers. Produced via immunoSEQ multiplex PCR; TCRdb's table is partial and in-frame only. Of around 140,000 clones listed, under 90% are singletons. The sample belongs to a study of cytomegalovirus exposure and HLA in healthy donors. In nominal health when sampled, donors likely had unrecorded immune exposures nonetheless. Study-wide points: Reports credit the classifier with highly specific, highly sensitive diagnosis of cytomegalovirus status. When presence/absence was analysed, sequencing depth was taken to be roughly uniform across donors. With further analysis later on, most CMV-associated TCR beta chains appeared HLA-restricted.

This CDR3 has 14 amino acids. The V end lost 6 bases, the J end lost 1 base, and 12 bases lay between the germline ends. CDR1 and CDR2 (germline): SNHLY, FYNNEI. The TCR was taken from a man aged 35 to 55 in good health and CMV-seronegative. This chain uses TRBV2 with TRBJ1-1; D might be TRBD1 (6 bases). Sequencing used PBMCs. The CDR3, as DNA: TGTGCCAGCAGACCAGGGGAGGGGAACACTGAAGCTTTCTTT. Amino acid sequence: CASRPGEGNTEAFF.